This TCR beta chain was recorded in a study of a mutant IDH1 vaccine in newly diagnosed glioma. Across the whole study: Onset of vaccination occurred 4-6 weeks following radiotherapy alone, or with temozolomide cycles. Previous treatment comprised radiotherapy, temozolomide, or both, mostly both. Treated patients showed a male proportion of around 60%, a female proportion of around 40%, and a mean age of about 44 years.

On this clone: Its antigen is unknown.

The V gene lost 2 bases and the J gene lost 3 bases, with 8 bases spanning the gap. Germline values: CDR1 GTSNPN, CDR2 SVGIG (reference sequence). CDR3 length equals 13 residues. The time point was: week 11, during vaccination. Every vaccine dose comprised 300 ug of mutant IDH1 20-mer peptide plus topical imiquimod. Libraries were prepared by immunoSEQ multiplex PCR; TCRdb keeps only in-frame clonotypes and omits some of them. Among roughly 120,000 clones, 90% were seen once, and the ten largest hold around 0.6%. Findings of the study overall: There seemed to be no relation between pseudoprogression and changes in top peripheral T cell clonotypes.

The clonotype comes from a woman in her forties or fifties with glioma. This rearrangement joins TRBV30 to TRBJ1-5; D is unclear. This material consisted of PBMCs, taken from a glioma patient whose treatment included an IDH1 peptide vaccine. The CDR3 DNA reads as TGTGCCTGGAGTCCGGGCTCCAATCAGCCCCAGCATTTT. This codes for CAWSPGSNQPQHF. The full variable domain, completed using reference TRBV30 and TRBJ1-5, is SQTIHQWPATLVQPVGSPLSLECTVEGTSNPNLYWYRQAAGRGLQLLFYSVGIGQISSEVPQNLSASRPQDRQFILSSKKLLLSDSGFYLCAWSPGSNQPQHFGDGTRLSIL.